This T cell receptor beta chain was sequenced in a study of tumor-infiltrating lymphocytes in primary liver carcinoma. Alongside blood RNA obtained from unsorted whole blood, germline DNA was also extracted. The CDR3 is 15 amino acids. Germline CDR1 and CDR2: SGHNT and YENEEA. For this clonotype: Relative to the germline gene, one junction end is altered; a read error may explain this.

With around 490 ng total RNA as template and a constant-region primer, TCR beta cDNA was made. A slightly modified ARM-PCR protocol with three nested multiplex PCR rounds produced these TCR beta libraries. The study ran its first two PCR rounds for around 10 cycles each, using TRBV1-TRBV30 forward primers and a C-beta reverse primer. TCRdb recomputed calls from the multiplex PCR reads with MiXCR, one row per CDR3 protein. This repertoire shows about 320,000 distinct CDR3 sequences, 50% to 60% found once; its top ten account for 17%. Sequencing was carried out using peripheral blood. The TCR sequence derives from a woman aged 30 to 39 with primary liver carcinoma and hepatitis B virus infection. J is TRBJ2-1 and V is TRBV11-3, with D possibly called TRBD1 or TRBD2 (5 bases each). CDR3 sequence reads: CATQGNPGGSNGQFF. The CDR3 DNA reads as TGTGCCACCCAGGGAAACCCCGGAGGTAGCAATGGGCAGTTCTTC.